This TCR beta chain was sequenced in a study of molecular identifiers for immune sequencing clone quantification. Between roughly 18,000 and 1,100,000 sorted cells, with 10%, 30% or 50% RNA, yielded naive CD8 libraries. This clonotype was detected a few times. The antigen is unknown. In TCRdb, the PCR reads were re-called with MiXCR into one record per CDR3 protein. The data hold a few hundred thousand distinct CDR3 sequences, with 25% observed a single time. Germline V lookup: CDR1 GTSNPN, CDR2 SVGIG (reference sequence). V gave up 2 bases and J gave up 2 bases, with 9 bases separating them. The CDR3 consists of 13 residues. Whole-study findings and limits: Clones above 20 RNA copies contained over 99% of effector molecules and under 1% of naive molecules.

This sequence originates from a human donor in good health. Some libraries in this study had Jurkat cell RNA spiked in. What was sequenced was naive CD8+ T cells from blood, with Jurkat cell RNA spiked in. The subset was: FACS-sorted CD8+CD4-CCR7+CD45RA+ naive T cells. This sequence joins TRBV30 and TRBJ1-1; D remains unclear. CDR3 region: CAWSLDINTEAFF. The CDR3, as DNA: TGTGCCTGGAGTTTGGATATTAACACTGAAGCTTTCTTT. The full variable domain, completed using reference TRBV30 and TRBJ1-1, is SQTIHQWPATLVQPVGSPLSLECTVEGTSNPNLYWYRQAAGRGLQLLFYSVGIGQISSEVPQNLSASRPQDRQFILSSKKLLLSDSGFYLCAWSLDINTEAFFGQGTRLTVV.